This T cell receptor beta chain was observed in a study of blood T cells in healthy people across ages. Primed by a sample-barcoded 5' primer and a J-beta primer mix, a second PCR proceeded for 7 to 11 cycles. TCRdb re-analysed the 5' RACE reads in MiXCR, keeping a single row per CDR3 protein. The sample records about 780,000 distinct CDR3 sequences, more than 35% being singletons. Between the trimmed V and J ends, which lost 2 bases and 3 bases, there was a span of 11 bases. The CDR3 is 15 amino acids. Germline loops: CDR1 MNHEY, CDR2 SVGEGT. Sequenced: blood. The rearrangement joins TRBV6-2 or TRBV6-3 to TRBJ1-5; unclear D gene. The sequence was collected from a man older than 75 in good health. The CDR3 here is CASSYPQAFNQPQHF. The CDR3 coding sequence is TGTGCCAGCAGTTACCCGCAGGCGTTCAATCAGCCCCAGCATTTT.